The T cell receptor (beta chain) described here comes from a study of OX40 agonist ivuxolimab in advanced cancers. Study context: Two cutaneous melanoma patients and one hepatocellular carcinoma patient, three in all, had partial responses.

Study-level points and caveats: Among the lowest peripheral clonal expansion occurred in 0.1-3.0 mg/kg partial responders. By week 6 at 0.1 to 3.0 mg/kg, blood CD4+ and CD8+ T cells had expanded clonally.

The assay was immunoSEQ multiplex PCR, and TCRdb's table has in-frame clones only and misses some. The sample has some 80,000 clones, over 75% seen once; the top ten hold around 0.78%. With respect to this clone: The target antigen is unknown.

The V and J ends lost 5 bases and 5 bases respectively, with 9 bases between them. The CDR3 has 12 amino acids. Germline CDR1 SGHVS, CDR2 FQNEAQ. The clonotype was recovered from an adult with an advanced solid tumor such as melanoma, head and neck, liver or kidney cancer. The specimen comprised CD4+ or CD8+ T cells sorted from blood, sampled in a trial of the OX40 agonist ivuxolimab. The chain links TRBV7-8 to TRBJ1-1; D uncertain. CDR3 loop: CASSPGFTEAFF. For the CDR3, the DNA is TGTGCCAGCAGCCCCGGTTTTACTGAAGCTTTCTTT.